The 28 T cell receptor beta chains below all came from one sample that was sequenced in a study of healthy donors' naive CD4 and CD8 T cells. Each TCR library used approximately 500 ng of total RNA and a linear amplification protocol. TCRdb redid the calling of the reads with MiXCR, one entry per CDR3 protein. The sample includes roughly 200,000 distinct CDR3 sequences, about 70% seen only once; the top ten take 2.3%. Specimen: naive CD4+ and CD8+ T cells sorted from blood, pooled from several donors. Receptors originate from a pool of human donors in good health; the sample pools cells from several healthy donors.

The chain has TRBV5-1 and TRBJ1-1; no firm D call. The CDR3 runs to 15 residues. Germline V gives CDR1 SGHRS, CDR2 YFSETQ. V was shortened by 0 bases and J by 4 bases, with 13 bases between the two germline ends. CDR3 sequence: CASSLALGGGTEAFF. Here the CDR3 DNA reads TGCGCCAGCAGCTTGGCCTTGGGTGGTGGCACTGAAGCTTTCTTT.

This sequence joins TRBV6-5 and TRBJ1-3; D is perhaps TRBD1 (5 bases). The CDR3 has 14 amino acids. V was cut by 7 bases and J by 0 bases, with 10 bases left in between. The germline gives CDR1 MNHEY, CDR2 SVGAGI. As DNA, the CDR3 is TGTGCCAGCACCAAGACAGCCTCTGGAAACACCATATATTTT. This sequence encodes CASTKTASGNTIYF.

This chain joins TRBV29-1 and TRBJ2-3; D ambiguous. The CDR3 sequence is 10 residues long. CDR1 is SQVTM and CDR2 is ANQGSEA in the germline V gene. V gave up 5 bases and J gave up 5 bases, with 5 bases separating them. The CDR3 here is CSVRRDTQYF. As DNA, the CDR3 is TGCAGCGTTCGCAGAGATACGCAGTATTTT.

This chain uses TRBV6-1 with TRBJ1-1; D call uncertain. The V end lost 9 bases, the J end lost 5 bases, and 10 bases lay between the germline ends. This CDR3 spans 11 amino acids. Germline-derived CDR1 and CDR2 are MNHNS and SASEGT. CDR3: CASWTGTEAFF. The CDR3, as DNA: TGTGCCAGTTGGACCGGGACTGAAGCTTTCTTT.

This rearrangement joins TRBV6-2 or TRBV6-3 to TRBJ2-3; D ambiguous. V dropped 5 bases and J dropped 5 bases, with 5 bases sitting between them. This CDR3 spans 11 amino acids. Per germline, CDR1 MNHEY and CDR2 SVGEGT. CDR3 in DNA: TGTGCCAGCAGTCGTCTAGATACGCAGTATTTT. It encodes CASSRLDTQYF.

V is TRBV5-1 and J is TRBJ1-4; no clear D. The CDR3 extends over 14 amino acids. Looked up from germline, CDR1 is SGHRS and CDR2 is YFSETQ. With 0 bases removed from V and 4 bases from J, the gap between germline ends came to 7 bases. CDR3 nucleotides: TGCGCCAGCAGCTTGGACATAAGTAATGAAAAACTGTTTTTT. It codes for CASSLDISNEKLFF.

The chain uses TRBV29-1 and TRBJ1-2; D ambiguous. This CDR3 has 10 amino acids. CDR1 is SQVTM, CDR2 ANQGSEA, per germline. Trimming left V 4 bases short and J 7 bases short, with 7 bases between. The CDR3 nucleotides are TGCAGCGTTGGTACGGGTGGCTACACCTTC. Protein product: CSVGTGGYTF.

CDR3 region: CASIIDGGLNTEAFF. CDR3 nucleotides: TGTGCCAGCATCATAGATGGGGGCTTGAACACTGAAGCTTTCTTT. The J gene is TRBJ1-1, the V gene TRBV6-2 or TRBV6-3; possibly TRBD1 for D (6 bases). Per germline, CDR1 MNHEY and CDR2 SVGEGT. The CDR3 is made up of 15 amino acids. Trimming removed 7 bases from V and 0 bases from J, with 15 bases in between.

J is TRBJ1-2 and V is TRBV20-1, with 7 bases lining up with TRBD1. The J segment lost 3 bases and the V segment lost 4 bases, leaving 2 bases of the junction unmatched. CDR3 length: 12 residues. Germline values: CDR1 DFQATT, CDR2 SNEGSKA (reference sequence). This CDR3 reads CSAIDRDYGYTF. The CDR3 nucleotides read TGCAGTGCTATCGACAGGGACTATGGCTACACCTTC.

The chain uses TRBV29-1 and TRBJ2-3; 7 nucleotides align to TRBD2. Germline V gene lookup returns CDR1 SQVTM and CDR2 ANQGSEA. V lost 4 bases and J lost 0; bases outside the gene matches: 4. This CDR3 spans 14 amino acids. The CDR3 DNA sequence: TGCAGCGTTGTGGGTAGCGGGAGCACAGATACGCAGTATTTT. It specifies CSVVGSGSTDTQYF.

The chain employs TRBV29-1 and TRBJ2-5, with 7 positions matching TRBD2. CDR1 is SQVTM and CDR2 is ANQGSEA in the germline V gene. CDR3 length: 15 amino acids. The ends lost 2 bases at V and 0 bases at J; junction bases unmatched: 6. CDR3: CSVESTSEDQETQYF. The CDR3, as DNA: TGCAGCGTTGAATCTACTAGCGAGGACCAAGAGACCCAGTACTTC. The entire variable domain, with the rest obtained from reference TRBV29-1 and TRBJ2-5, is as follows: SAVISQKPSRDICQRGTSLTIQCQVDSQVTMMFWYRQQPGQSLTLIATANQGSEATYESGFVIDKFPISRPNLTFSTLTVSNMSPEDSSIYLCSVESTSEDQETQYFGPGTRLLVL.

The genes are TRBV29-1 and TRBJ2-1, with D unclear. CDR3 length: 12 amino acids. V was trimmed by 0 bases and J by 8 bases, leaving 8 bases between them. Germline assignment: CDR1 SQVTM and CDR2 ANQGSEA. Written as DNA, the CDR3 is TGCAGCGTTGAAGATATTGGTTATGAGCAGTTCTTC. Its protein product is CSVEDIGYEQFF.

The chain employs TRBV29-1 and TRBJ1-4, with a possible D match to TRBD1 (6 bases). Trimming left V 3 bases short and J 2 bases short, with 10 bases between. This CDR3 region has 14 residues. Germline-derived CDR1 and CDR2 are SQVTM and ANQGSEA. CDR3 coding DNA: TGCAGCGTTGATGAGGGGGTGACTAATGAAAAACTGTTTTTT. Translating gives CSVDEGVTNEKLFF. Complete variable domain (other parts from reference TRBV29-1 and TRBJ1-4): SAVISQKPSRDICQRGTSLTIQCQVDSQVTMMFWYRQQPGQSLTLIATANQGSEATYESGFVIDKFPISRPNLTFSTLTVSNMSPEDSSIYLCSVDEGVTNEKLFFGSGTQLSVL.

The CDR3 reads CASVVAGGQSYEQYF. The DNA for the CDR3 is TGTGCCAGCGTGGTAGCGGGAGGGCAGTCCTACGAGCAGTACTTC. The chain joins TRBV6-2 or TRBV6-3 to TRBJ2-7; 11 bases align to TRBD2. This CDR3 comprises 15 residues. Germline V gene lookup returns CDR1 MNHEY and CDR2 SVGEGT. J gave up 1 base and V 8 bases, and 7 bases lay outside the gene matches.

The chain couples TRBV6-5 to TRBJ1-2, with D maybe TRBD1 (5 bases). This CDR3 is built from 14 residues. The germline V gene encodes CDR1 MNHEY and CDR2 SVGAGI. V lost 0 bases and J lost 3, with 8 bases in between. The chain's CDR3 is CASSYSGVDYGYTF. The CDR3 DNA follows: TGTGCCAGCAGTTACTCAGGGGTTGACTATGGCTACACCTTC.

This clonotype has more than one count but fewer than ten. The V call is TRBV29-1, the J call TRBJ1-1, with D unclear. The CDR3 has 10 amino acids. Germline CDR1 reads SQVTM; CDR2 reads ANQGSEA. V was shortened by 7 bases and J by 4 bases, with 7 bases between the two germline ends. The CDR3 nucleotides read TGCAGCGCCCTGGGCACTGAAGCTTTCTTT. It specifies CSALGTEAFF.

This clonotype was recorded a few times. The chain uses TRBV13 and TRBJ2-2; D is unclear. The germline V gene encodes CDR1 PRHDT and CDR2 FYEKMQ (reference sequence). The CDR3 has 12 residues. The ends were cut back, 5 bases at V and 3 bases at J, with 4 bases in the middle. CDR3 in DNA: TGTGCCAGCAGCCATCACACCGGGGAGCTGTTTTTT. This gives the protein CASSHHTGELFF. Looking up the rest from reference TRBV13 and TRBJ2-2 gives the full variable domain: AAGVIQSPRHLIKEKRETATLKCYPIPRHDTVYWYQQGPGQDPQFLISFYEKMQSDKGSIPDRFSAQQFSDYHSELNMSSLELGDSALYFCASSHHTGELFFGEGSRLTVL.

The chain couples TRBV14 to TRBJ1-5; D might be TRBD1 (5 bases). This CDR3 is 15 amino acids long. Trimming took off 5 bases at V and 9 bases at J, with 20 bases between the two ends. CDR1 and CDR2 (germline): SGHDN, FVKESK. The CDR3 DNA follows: TGTGCCAGCAGCTTAAGCCCCGGACATCAGACGCCCCAGCATTTT. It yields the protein CASSLSPGHQTPQHF.

The CDR3 region has the DNA TGTGCCAGCAGCCCTCCACAGGACTACAATGAGCAGTTCTTC. It yields the protein CASSPPQDYNEQFF. V usage is TRBV5-6 and J usage is TRBJ2-1; D is perhaps TRBD1 (5 bases). Germline-derived CDR1 and CDR2 are SGHDT and YYEEEE. Trimming shortened V by 4 bases and J by 3 bases, and 11 bases separated the two germline ends. The CDR3 extends over 14 amino acids.

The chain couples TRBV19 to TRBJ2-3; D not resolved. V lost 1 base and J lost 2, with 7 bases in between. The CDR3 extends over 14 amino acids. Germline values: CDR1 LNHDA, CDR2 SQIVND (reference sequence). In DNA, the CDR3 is TGTGCCAGTAGTATAGGTCGGGCCACAGATACGCAGTATTTT. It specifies CASSIGRATDTQYF. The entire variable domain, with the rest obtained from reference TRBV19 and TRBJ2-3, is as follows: DGGITQSPKYLFRKEGQNVTLSCEQNLNHDAMYWYRQDPGQGLRLIYYSQIVNDFQKGDIAEGYSVSREKKESFPLTVTSAQKNPTAFYLCASSIGRATDTQYFGPGTRLTVL.

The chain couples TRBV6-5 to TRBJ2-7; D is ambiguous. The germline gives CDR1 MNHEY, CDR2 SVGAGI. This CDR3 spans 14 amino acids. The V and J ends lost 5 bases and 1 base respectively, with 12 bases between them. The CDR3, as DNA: TGTGCCAGCAGTCCGCGGACGGTGTCCTACGAGCAGTACTTC. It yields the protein CASSPRTVSYEQYF.

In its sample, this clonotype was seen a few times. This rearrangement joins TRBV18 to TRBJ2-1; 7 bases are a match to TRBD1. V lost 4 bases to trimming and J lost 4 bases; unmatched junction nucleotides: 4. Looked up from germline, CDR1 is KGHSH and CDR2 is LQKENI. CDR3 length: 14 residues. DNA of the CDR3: TGTGCCAGCTCACTTGGACAGGATTACAATGAGCAGTTCTTC. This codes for CASSLGQDYNEQFF.

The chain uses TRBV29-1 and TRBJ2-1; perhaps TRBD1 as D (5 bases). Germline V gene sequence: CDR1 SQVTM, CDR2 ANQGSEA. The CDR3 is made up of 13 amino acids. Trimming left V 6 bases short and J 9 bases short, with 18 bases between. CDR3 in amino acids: CSVGQGDGVEQFF. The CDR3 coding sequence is TGCAGCGTCGGCCAGGGTGACGGTGTTGAGCAGTTCTTC.

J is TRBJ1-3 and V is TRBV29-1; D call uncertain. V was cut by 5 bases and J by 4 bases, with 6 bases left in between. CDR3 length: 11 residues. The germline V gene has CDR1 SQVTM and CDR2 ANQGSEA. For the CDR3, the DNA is TGCAGCGTTTCAGAGGGAAACACCATATATTTT. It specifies CSVSEGNTIYF.

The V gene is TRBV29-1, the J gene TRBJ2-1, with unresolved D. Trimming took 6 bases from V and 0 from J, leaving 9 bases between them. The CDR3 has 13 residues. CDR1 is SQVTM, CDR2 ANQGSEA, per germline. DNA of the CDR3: TGCAGCGTGTACAAGAGCTCCTACAATGAGCAGTTCTTC. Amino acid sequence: CSVYKSSYNEQFF.

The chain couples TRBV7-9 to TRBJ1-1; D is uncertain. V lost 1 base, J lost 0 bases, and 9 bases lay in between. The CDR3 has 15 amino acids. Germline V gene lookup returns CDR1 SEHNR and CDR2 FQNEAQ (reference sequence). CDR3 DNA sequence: TGTGCCAGCAGCTTAGACGGACTGATGAACACTGAAGCTTTCTTT. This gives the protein CASSLDGLMNTEAFF.

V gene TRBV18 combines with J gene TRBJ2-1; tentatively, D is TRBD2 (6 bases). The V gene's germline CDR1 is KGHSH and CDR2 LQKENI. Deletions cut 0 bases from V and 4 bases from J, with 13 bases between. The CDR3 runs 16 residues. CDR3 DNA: TGTGCCAGCTCACCACCGTCGGGAGCGATATACAATGAGCAGTTCTTC. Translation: CASSPPSGAIYNEQFF.

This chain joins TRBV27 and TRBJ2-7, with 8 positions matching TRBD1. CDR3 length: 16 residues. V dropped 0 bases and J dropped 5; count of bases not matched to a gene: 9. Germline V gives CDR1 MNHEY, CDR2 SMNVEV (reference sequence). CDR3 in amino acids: CASSLSSGGGTNEQYF. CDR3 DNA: TGTGCCAGCAGTTTATCGTCAGGGGGCGGAACTAACGAGCAGTACTTC.